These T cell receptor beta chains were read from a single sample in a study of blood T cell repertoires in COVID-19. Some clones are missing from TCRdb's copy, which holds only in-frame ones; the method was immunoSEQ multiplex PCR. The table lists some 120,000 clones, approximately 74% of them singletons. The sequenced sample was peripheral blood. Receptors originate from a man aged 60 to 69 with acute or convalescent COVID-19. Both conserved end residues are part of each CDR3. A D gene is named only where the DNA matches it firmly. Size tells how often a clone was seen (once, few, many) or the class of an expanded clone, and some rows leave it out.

CAISAGRGAIYEQYF	TGTGCCATCAGTGCGGGGCGGGGGGCCATATACGAGCAGTACTTC	TRBJ2-7	-	TRBD2	TRBV10-3
CAWSVIGGYQETQYF	TGTGCCTGGAGTGTAATTGGCGGGTACCAAGAGACCCAGTACTTC	TRBJ2-5	-	-	TRBV30
CASSYRGGFNEKLFF	TGTGCCAGCAGTTACCGAGGGGGTTTCAATGAAAAACTGTTTTTT	TRBJ1-4	-	-	TRBV6-5
CASSIRTVNVLTF	TGTGCCAGTAGTATCCGGACAGTCAACGTCCTGACTTTC	TRBJ2-6	-	-	TRBV19
CASRDGTSGRESNTGELFF	TGTGCCAGTAGGGACGGGACTAGCGGGAGGGAGTCCAACACCGGGGAGCTGTTTTTT	TRBJ2-2	-	TRBD2	TRBV19
CASSLSSQGTTDTQYF	TGTGCCAGCAGTTTATCCTCCCAGGGGACCACAGATACGCAGTATTTT	TRBJ2-3	-	-	TRBV27
CSAVGTQAFF	TGCAGTGCGGTCGGGACACAGGCTTTCTTT	TRBJ1-1	-	-	TRBV20-1
CASLPSREGNEQYF	TGTGCCAGCTTACCGTCCAGGGAGGGAAACGAGCAGTACTTC	TRBJ2-7	-	TRBD2	TRBV18
CASSSRGQETQYF	TGTGCCAGCAGCTCCAGGGGGCAAGAGACCCAGTACTTC	TRBJ2-5	-	TRBD1	TRBV6-1
CASREGLAGGIYEQYF	TGTGCCAGCAGGGAGGGACTAGCGGGAGGCATCTACGAGCAGTACTTC	TRBJ2-7	-	TRBD2	TRBV2
CASSRTSGSGYEQYF	TGCGCCAGCAGCCGGACTAGCGGGTCGGGCTACGAGCAGTACTTC	TRBJ2-7	-	TRBD2	TRBV5-1
CASSLTGGINYGYTF	TGCGCCAGCAGCTTGACAGGGGGTATTAACTATGGCTACACCTTC	TRBJ1-2	-	TRBD1	TRBV5-1
CASSHRDKSYEQYF	TGTGCCAGCAGCCACAGGGACAAATCCTACGAGCAGTACTTC	TRBJ2-7	-	-	TRBV11-3
CAWMKHENTEAFF	TGTGCCTGGATGAAACACGAGAACACTGAAGCTTTCTTT	TRBJ1-1	-	-	TRBV30
CASRWDNYEQYF	TGTGCCAGCAGGTGGGACAACTACGAGCAGTACTTC	TRBJ2-7	-	-	TRBV12-3/TRBV12-4
CASSRTGTSGTGELFF	TGTGCCAGCAGCCGTACCGGGACTAGCGGTACCGGGGAGCTGTTTTTT	TRBJ2-2	-	TRBD2	TRBV5-5
CASSPGAGTGGRDEQFF	TGCGCCAGCAGCCCTGGCGCCGGGACAGGGGGGAGGGATGAGCAGTTCTTC	TRBJ2-1	few	TRBD1	TRBV5-1
CASSSRDRGKETQYF	TGTGCCAGCAGCTCCCGGGACAGGGGGAAGGAGACCCAGTACTTC	TRBJ2-5	-	TRBD1	TRBV7-2
CASSLGWGGASGGSYNEQFF	TGTGCCAGCAGCTTAGGCTGGGGAGGGGCTAGCGGGGGCTCCTACAATGAGCAGTTCTTC	TRBJ2-1	-	TRBD2	TRBV13
CASSVGTGRSVIEKLFF	TGTGCCAGCAGCGTAGGGACAGGGAGGTCGGTAATTGAAAAACTGTTTTTT	TRBJ1-4	-	TRBD1	TRBV5-5
CASSLHGERSPLHF	TGTGCCAGCAGCTTGCACGGGGAACGGTCACCCCTCCACTTT	TRBJ1-6	-	-	TRBV11-3
CASSAPGQMNTEAFF	TGTGCCAGCAGCGCACCGGGACAGATGAACACTGAAGCTTTCTTT	TRBJ1-1	many	TRBD1	TRBV7-9
CASSRVAGLNNEQFF	TGCGCCAGCAGCCGAGTGGCAGGGCTAAACAATGAGCAGTTCTTC	TRBJ2-1	-	-	TRBV5-1
CASSQELAGTDTQYF	TGCGCCAGCAGCCAAGAACTAGCGGGCACAGATACGCAGTATTTT	TRBJ2-3	-	TRBD2	TRBV4-1
CASSDRVTYEQYF	TGTGCCAGCAGTGACAGGGTCACGTACGAGCAGTACTTC	TRBJ2-7	-	TRBD1	TRBV12-3/TRBV12-4
CASSLAGERNSPLHF	TGCGCCAGCAGCTTGGCCGGGGAGAGGAATTCACCCCTCCACTTT	TRBJ1-6	-	-	TRBV5-1
CASSYPQGSVYEQYF	TGTGCCAGCAGTTACCCACAGGGATCAGTCTACGAGCAGTACTTC	TRBJ2-7	-	-	TRBV6-5
CASSLSDSKGQPQHF	TGTGCCAGCAGCCTATCGGACAGCAAAGGTCAGCCCCAGCATTTT	TRBJ1-5	-	-	TRBV4-2
CASRPGTGGLNTEAFF	TGTGCCAGCAGACCCGGGACAGGGGGCCTGAACACTGAAGCTTTCTTT	TRBJ1-1	-	TRBD1	TRBV2
CASRAPGQAIGYTF	TGTGCCAGCAGAGCCCCGGGACAGGCCATTGGCTACACCTTC	TRBJ1-2	-	TRBD1	TRBV6-5
CSHGRPSTDTQYF	TGCAGCCATGGGAGACCCTCCACAGATACGCAGTATTTT	TRBJ2-3	few	-	TRBV29-1
CASSYSGTGGNEKLFF	TGCGCCAGCAGTTATAGCGGGACAGGGGGTAATGAAAAACTGTTTTTT	TRBJ1-4	-	TRBD1	TRBV5-1
CASSQVSGTANTEAFF	TGTGCCAGCAGCCAAGTCTCCGGGACAGCCAACACTGAAGCTTTCTTT	TRBJ1-1	-	TRBD1	TRBV4-2
CASSLEVGQGNTGELFF	TGTGCCAGCAGCTTAGAAGTGGGACAGGGAAACACCGGGGAGCTGTTTTTT	TRBJ2-2	-	TRBD1	TRBV11-2
CASSQYQEVFEKLFF	TGTGCCAGCAGCCAATATCAGGAAGTCTTTGAAAAACTGTTTTTT	TRBJ1-4	-	-	TRBV3-1/TRBV3-2
CASSEQSGYNSPLHF	TGTGCCAGCAGTGAACAGTCGGGCTATAATTCACCCCTCCACTTT	TRBJ1-6	-	-	TRBV2
CASGTGTGNNEQFF	TGTGCTAGTGGGACCGGGACAGGGAACAATGAGCAGTTCTTC	TRBJ2-1	-	TRBD1	TRBV12-5
CAISDSQGVNEQFF	TGTGCCATCAGTGATTCCCAGGGGGTCAATGAGCAGTTCTTC	TRBJ2-1	-	TRBD1	TRBV10-3
CASSEQVQSEAFF	TGTGCCAGCAGTGAACAGGTACAGAGTGAAGCTTTCTTT	TRBJ1-1	few	-	TRBV6-1
CATRQGVLSGANVLTF	TGTGCCACTCGACAGGGGGTACTCTCTGGGGCCAACGTCCTGACTTTC	TRBJ2-6	-	TRBD1	TRBV2
CSASSGHFRGGTEAFF	TGCAGTGCTAGTTCCGGGCATTTTCGGGGGGGGACTGAAGCTTTCTTT	TRBJ1-1	few	-	TRBV20-1
CASSLFVGFGLAGGSNEQFF	TGTGCCAGCAGTTTATTTGTGGGATTTGGGCTAGCGGGAGGGAGTAATGAGCAGTTCTTC	TRBJ2-1	-	TRBD2	TRBV27